This T cell receptor beta chain is from a study of spatial heterogeneity in lung cancer. Findings and limits, study-wide: Nonsynonymous mutations, ubiquitous and regional, were tracked respectively by counts of ubiquitous and regional expanded TCRs. Tumors with more nonsynonymous mutations had more expanded intratumoral alpha and beta TCRs.

TCRdb analysed the 5' RACE reads with MiXCR anew, one entry per CDR3 protein. The profile shows fewer than 20,000 distinct CDR3 sequences, 7% to 8% of them singletons. In the case of this clonotype: Its antigen is not known.

This sample's time point: sample taken at primary tumor resection. Germline V gives CDR1 SGHNT, CDR2 YENEEA. This CDR3 contains 17 residues. V was trimmed by 2 bases and J by 4 bases, leaving 19 bases between them. Sequences were derived from lung tumor tissue, sampled at surgery. The rearrangement uses TRBV11-3 and TRBJ2-3; D might be TRBD2 (7 bases). The sequence derives from a female donor with early-stage non-small cell lung cancer. CDR3: CASSLYSGGARADTQYF. For the CDR3, the DNA is TGTGCCAGCAGCTTATATTCGGGGGGCGCGAGGGCAGATACGCAGTATTTT.